This is a list of T cell receptor beta chains from one sample in a study of beta chain features in type 1 diabetes. Some clones are missing from TCRdb's copy, which holds only in-frame ones; the method was immunoSEQ multiplex PCR. This table holds a few hundred thousand clones, roughly 14% found once. The sample consisted of naive CD4+ T cells from blood. The receptors derive from a man aged 25 to 40 with type 1 diabetes. CDR3s include the opening cysteine and the closing phenylalanine or tryptophan. Each record gives: J gene, clone size, V gene, D gene, CDR3 DNA, CDR3 protein. The D gene is left open where the match is weak. The listing skips clone size in some rows; elsewhere it reads once, few, many or a size class.

j_gene: TRBJ1-4; abundance: NA; v_gene: TRBV29-1; d_gene: TRBD1; CDR3nt: TGCAGCGTTCGAGACAGGGGTCAGGAAAAACTGTTTTTT; CDR3aa: CSVRDRGQEKLFF
j_gene: TRBJ2-5; abundance: NA; v_gene: TRBV28; d_gene: NA; CDR3nt: TGTGCCAGCAGTTCCCCGGGCAGGGCTATAGAGACCCAGTACTTC; CDR3aa: CASSSPGRAIETQYF
j_gene: TRBJ2-4; abundance: NA; v_gene: TRBV29-1; d_gene: TRBD1; CDR3nt: TGCAGCGTTTCGGACAGGGAGCGAGACATTCAGTACTTC; CDR3aa: CSVSDRERDIQYF
j_gene: TRBJ2-1; abundance: NA; v_gene: TRBV7-2; d_gene: TRBD2; CDR3nt: TGTGCCAGCAGCCCGACTAGCGGACCGAGCTCCTACAATGAGCAGTTCTTC; CDR3aa: CASSPTSGPSSYNEQFF
j_gene: TRBJ2-5; abundance: few; v_gene: TRBV28; d_gene: TRBD1; CDR3nt: TGTGCCAGCAGTTTGAAGGGACAGGGCCAAGAGACCCAGTACTTC; CDR3aa: CASSLKGQGQETQYF
j_gene: TRBJ2-2; abundance: NA; v_gene: TRBV27; d_gene: TRBD2; CDR3nt: TGTGCCAGCAGTTTAAGTCCCGGGACTAGTAAGACCGGGGAGCTGTTTTTT; CDR3aa: CASSLSPGTSKTGELFF
j_gene: TRBJ2-3; abundance: few; v_gene: TRBV19; d_gene: NA; CDR3nt: TGTGCCAGTAGTACAGGGTGGGATACGCAGTATTTT; CDR3aa: CASSTGWDTQYF
j_gene: TRBJ1-2; abundance: NA; v_gene: TRBV7-9; d_gene: NA; CDR3nt: TGTGCCAGCAGCCTGGGGGGGCCTTGGGATGGCTACACCTTC; CDR3aa: CASSLGGPWDGYTF
j_gene: TRBJ2-1; abundance: NA; v_gene: TRBV9; d_gene: NA; CDR3nt: TGTGCCAGCAGCGTAGAGGGAGCCTACAATGAGCAGTTCTTC; CDR3aa: CASSVEGAYNEQFF
j_gene: TRBJ2-5; abundance: few; v_gene: TRBV6-5; d_gene: NA; CDR3nt: TGTGCCAGCAGTCCGGGACTCGAGTACACCCAGTACTTC; CDR3aa: CASSPGLEYTQYF
j_gene: TRBJ1-1; abundance: NA; v_gene: TRBV29-1; d_gene: TRBD1; CDR3nt: TGCAGCGTTGAGGTACAGGGGTTGAACACTGAAGCTTTCTTT; CDR3aa: CSVEVQGLNTEAFF
j_gene: TRBJ1-1; abundance: NA; v_gene: TRBV2; d_gene: NA; CDR3nt: TGTGCCAGCAGTGGACAAGTGCAGACTGAAGCTTTCTTT; CDR3aa: CASSGQVQTEAFF
j_gene: TRBJ2-7; abundance: NA; v_gene: TRBV28; d_gene: NA; CDR3nt: TGTGCCAGCAGCCCTCCATTGCGGGAAAGCTACGAGCAGTACTTC; CDR3aa: CASSPPLRESYEQYF
j_gene: TRBJ2-5; abundance: few; v_gene: TRBV25-1; d_gene: TRBD2; CDR3nt: TGTGCCAGCAGTGAATGGGGCTCAGCGGGGGGGCCAGAGACCCAGTACTTC; CDR3aa: CASSEWGSAGGPETQYF
j_gene: TRBJ1-5; abundance: NA; v_gene: TRBV6-5; d_gene: TRBD1; CDR3nt: TGTGCCAGCAGTTTCGGACAGGGGAATAGCAATCAGCCCCAGCATTTT; CDR3aa: CASSFGQGNSNQPQHF
j_gene: TRBJ2-3; abundance: few; v_gene: TRBV23-1; d_gene: TRBD1; CDR3nt: TGCGCCAGCAGTCCCAGGGGGCACCCCAATGAAAGCACAGATACGCAGTATTTT; CDR3aa: CASSPRGHPNESTDTQYF
j_gene: TRBJ1-2; abundance: NA; v_gene: TRBV29-1; d_gene: TRBD1; CDR3nt: TGCAGCGTTGAAGATCTGCCAGGGGGCGCACGAGGGGGCTACACCTTC; CDR3aa: CSVEDLPGGARGGYTF
j_gene: TRBJ2-1; abundance: few; v_gene: TRBV4-1; d_gene: TRBD1; CDR3nt: TGCGCCAGCAGCCAACCGACAGGGATTGATGAGCAGTTCTTC; CDR3aa: CASSQPTGIDEQFF
j_gene: TRBJ1-2; abundance: few; v_gene: TRBV7-2; d_gene: NA; CDR3nt: TGTGCCAGCAGCTCAGAGACGGGAAACTATGGCTACACCTTC; CDR3aa: CASSSETGNYGYTF
j_gene: TRBJ1-4; abundance: few; v_gene: TRBV7-9; d_gene: NA; CDR3nt: TGTGCCAGCAGTAGCGCAGAGAAGGGTAATGAAAAACTGTTTTTT; CDR3aa: CASSSAEKGNEKLFF
j_gene: TRBJ2-7; abundance: few; v_gene: TRBV10-3; d_gene: NA; CDR3nt: TGTGCCATCAGCTCGGACAGTTCCTACGAGCAGTACTTC; CDR3aa: CAISSDSSYEQYF
j_gene: TRBJ2-1; abundance: NA; v_gene: TRBV6-4; d_gene: TRBD2; CDR3nt: TGTGCCAGCAGTGAGTTGAGCGGGAGAGGTGAGCAGTTCTTC; CDR3aa: CASSELSGRGEQFF
j_gene: TRBJ2-3; abundance: NA; v_gene: TRBV7-2; d_gene: TRBD2; CDR3nt: TGTGCCAGCAGGGGAGCGGGGAGGCTAGACTTT; CDR3aa: CASRGAGRLDF
j_gene: TRBJ2-7; abundance: few; v_gene: TRBV30; d_gene: TRBD1; CDR3nt: TGTGCCTGCCACTCCGGGACAGTCTACGAGCAGTACTTC; CDR3aa: CACHSGTVYEQYF
j_gene: TRBJ2-4; abundance: NA; v_gene: TRBV4-1; d_gene: TRBD2; CDR3nt: TGCGCCAGCAGCCAAGATGGGGGGGGTTGGGCCAAAAACATTCAGTACTTC; CDR3aa: CASSQDGGGWAKNIQYF